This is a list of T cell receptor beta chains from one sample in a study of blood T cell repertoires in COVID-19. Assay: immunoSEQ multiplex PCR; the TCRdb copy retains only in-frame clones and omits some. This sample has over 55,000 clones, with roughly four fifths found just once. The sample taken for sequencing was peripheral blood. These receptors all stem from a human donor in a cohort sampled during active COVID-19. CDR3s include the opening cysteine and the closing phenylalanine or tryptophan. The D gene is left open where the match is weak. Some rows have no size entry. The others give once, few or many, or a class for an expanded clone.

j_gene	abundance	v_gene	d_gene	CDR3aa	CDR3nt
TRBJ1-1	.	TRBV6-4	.	CASRAGLLWIF	TGTGCCAGCAGGGCAGGTCTGCTTTGGATCTTT
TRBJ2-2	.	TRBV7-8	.	CASSLVAGFNTGELFF	TGTGCCAGCAGCTTAGTAGCTGGGTTTAACACCGGGGAGCTGTTTTTT
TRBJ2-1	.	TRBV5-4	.	CASSPRSVGQEQFF	TGTGCCAGCAGCCCCAGGTCGGTGGGACAAGAGCAGTTCTTC
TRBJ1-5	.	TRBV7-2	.	CASSYPSQPQHF	TGTGCCAGCAGCTACCCCAGTCAGCCCCAGCATTTT
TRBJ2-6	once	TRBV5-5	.	CASSLADRGGAGANVLTF	TGTGCCAGCAGCTTGGCGGACAGAGGGGGGGCTGGGGCCAACGTCCTGACTTTC
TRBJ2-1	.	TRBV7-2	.	CASSLDSRYNEQFF	TGTGCCAGCAGCTTGGACAGCCGATACAATGAGCAGTTCTTC
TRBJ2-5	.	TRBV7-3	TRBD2	CASSLAGGQETQYF	TGTGCCAGCAGCTTAGCGGGGGGGCAAGAGACCCAGTACTTC
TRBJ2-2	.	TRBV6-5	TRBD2	CASSRGGRTGELFF	TGTGCCAGCAGTCGGGGGGGCCGGACCGGGGAGCTGTTTTTT
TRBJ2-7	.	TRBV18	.	CASGDRSGEQYF	TGTGCCAGCGGAGACAGGTCCGGAGAGCAGTACTTC
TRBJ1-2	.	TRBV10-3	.	CAISEPGHNGYTF	TGTGCCATCAGTGAACCGGGACACAATGGCTACACCTTC
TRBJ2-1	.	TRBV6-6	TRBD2	CASRRGNEQFF	TGTGCCAGCCGGCGGGGGAATGAGCAGTTCTTC
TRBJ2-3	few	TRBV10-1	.	CASSEQGADTQYF	TGCGCCAGCAGTGAACAGGGTGCAGATACGCAGTATTTT
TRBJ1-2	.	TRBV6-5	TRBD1	CASSFGQANYGYTF	TGTGCCAGCAGTTTTGGACAGGCGAACTATGGCTACACCTTC
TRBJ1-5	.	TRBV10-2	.	CASSDWGGDQPQHF	TGCGCCAGCAGTGATTGGGGGGGCGATCAGCCCCAGCATTTT
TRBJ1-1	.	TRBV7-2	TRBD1	CASSFGQGYKNTEAFF	TGTGCCAGCAGCTTCGGACAGGGCTATAAGAACACTGAAGCTTTCTTT
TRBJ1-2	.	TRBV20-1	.	CSAREELNTF	TGCAGTGCTAGGGAGGAGCTCAACACCTTC
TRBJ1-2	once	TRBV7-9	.	CASTPREITYGYTF	TGTGCCAGCACCCCGCGGGAGATAACCTATGGCTACACCTTC
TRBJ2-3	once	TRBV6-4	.	CASSDGGRDTQYF	TGTGCCAGCAGTGACGGAGGGAGGGATACGCAGTATTTT
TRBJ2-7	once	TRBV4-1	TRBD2	CASSQLPSGGSYEQYF	TGCGCCAGCAGCCAGTTACCTAGCGGTGGCTCCTACGAGCAGTACTTC
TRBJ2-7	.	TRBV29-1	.	CSVDPLGEDGEQYF	TGCAGCGTTGATCCGCTAGGGGAGGATGGGGAGCAGTACTTC
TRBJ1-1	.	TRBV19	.	CASSIRRAGNPEAFF	TGTGCCAGTAGCATCCGTAGGGCAGGGAACCCTGAAGCTTTCTTT
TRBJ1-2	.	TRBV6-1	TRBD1	CASSSSGTGNGYTF	TGTGCCAGCAGTTCTTCTGGGACAGGGAATGGCTACACCTTC
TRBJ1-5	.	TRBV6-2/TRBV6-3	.	CASSYSVSDQPQHF	TGTGCCAGCAGTTACTCGGTCAGCGATCAGCCCCAGCATTTT
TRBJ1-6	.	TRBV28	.	CASTPVQDNSPLHF	TGTGCCAGCACCCCAGTACAGGATAATTCACCCCTCCACTTT
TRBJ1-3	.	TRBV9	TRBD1	CASSVGTGAYGNTIYF	TGTGCCAGCAGCGTGGGGACAGGGGCGTACGGAAACACCATATATTTT
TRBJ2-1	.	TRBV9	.	CASSVRGLPHNEQFF	TGTGCCAGCAGCGTGCGGGGATTACCCCACAATGAGCAGTTCTTC
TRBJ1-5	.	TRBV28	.	CASSFMGRQPQHF	TGTGCCAGCAGTTTTATGGGGCGGCAGCCCCAGCATTTT
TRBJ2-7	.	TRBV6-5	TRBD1	CASRTGQGAKNEQYF	TGTGCCAGCAGGACGGGACAGGGGGCGAAGAACGAGCAGTACTTC
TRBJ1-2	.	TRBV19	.	CASSPRRGLILSGYTF	TGTGCCAGTTCTCCCCGTCGGGGACTAATTTTGAGTGGCTACACCTTC
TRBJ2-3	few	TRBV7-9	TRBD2	CASSTGTSGGTDTQYF	TGTGCCAGCAGCACCGGGACTAGCGGGGGCACAGATACGCAGTATTTT
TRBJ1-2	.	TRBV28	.	CASNGWVTPNYGYTF	TGTGCCAGCAACGGGTGGGTTACCCCTAACTATGGCTACACCTTC
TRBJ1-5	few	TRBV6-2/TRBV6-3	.	CASSYAGLGNQPQHF	TGTGCCAGCAGTTACGCAGGGCTCGGCAATCAGCCCCAGCATTTT
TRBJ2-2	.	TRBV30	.	CAWRWAGVRTGELFF	TGTGCCTGGAGATGGGCAGGGGTGCGCACCGGGGAGCTGTTTTTT
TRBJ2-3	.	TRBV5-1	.	CASSLGGRTDTQYF	TGCGCCAGCAGCTTGGGGGGGCGCACAGATACGCAGTATTTT
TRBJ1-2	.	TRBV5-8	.	CASSLLQNYGYTF	TGTGCCAGCAGCTTGCTCCAGAACTATGGCTACACCTTC
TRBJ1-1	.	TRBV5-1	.	CASSSRGGTALNTEAFF	TGCGCCAGCAGCTCCCGTGGAGGTACGGCCTTGAACACTGAAGCTTTCTTT
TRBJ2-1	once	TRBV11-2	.	CASSLGSGPQAQFF	TGTGCCAGCAGCTTAGGCTCAGGGCCACAAGCGCAGTTCTTC
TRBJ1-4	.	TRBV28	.	CASSLLEKLFF	TGTGCCAGCAGTTTACTTGAAAAACTGTTTTTT
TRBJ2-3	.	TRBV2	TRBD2	CASSGPTSGGANVDTQYF	TGTGCCAGCAGTGGGCCCACTAGCGGGGGGGCAAACGTAGATACGCAGTATTTT
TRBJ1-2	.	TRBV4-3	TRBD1	CASSQATGGLGYTF	TGCGCCAGCAGCCAGGCGACAGGGGGTCTGGGCTACACCTTC
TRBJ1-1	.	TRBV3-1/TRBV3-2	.	CASSQGVGATEAFF	TGTGCCAGCAGCCAAGGGGTCGGAGCCACTGAAGCTTTCTTT
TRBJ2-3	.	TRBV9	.	CASSPSTDTQYF	TGTGCCAGCAGCCCGTCCACAGATACGCAGTATTTT
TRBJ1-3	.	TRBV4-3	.	CASSQASTGISGNTIYF	TGCGCCAGCAGCCAAGCGTCAACAGGCATCTCTGGAAACACCATATATTTT
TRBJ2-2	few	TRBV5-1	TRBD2	CASSPRTSGGAELFF	TGCGCCAGCAGTCCCCGGACTAGCGGGGGGGCAGAGCTGTTTTTT